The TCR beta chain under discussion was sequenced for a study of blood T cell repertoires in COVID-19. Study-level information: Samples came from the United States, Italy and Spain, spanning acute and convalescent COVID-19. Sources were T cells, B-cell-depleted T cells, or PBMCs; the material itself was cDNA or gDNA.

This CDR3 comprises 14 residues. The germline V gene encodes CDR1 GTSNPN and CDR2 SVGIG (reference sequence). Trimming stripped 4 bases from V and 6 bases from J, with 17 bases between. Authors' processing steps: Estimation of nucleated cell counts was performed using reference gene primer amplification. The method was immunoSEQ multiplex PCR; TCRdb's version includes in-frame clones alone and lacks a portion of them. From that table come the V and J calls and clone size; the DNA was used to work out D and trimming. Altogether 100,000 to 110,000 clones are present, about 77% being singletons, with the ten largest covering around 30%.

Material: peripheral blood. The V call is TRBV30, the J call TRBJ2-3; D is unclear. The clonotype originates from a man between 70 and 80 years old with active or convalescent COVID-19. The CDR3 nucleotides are TGTGCCTGGACGTACCAGCGCCTCCGGGATACGCAGTATTTT. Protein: CAWTYQRLRDTQYF.